A selection of T cell receptor beta chains follows, all from one sample in a study of cytomegalovirus exposure and HLA in healthy donors. Profiled with immunoSEQ multiplex PCR; TCRdb holds only in-frame clones, not every one. In total, the table holds 120,000 to 150,000 clones. Sequenced input: PBMCs. These receptors all come from a woman between 18 and 29 years old in good health and CMV-seronegative. CDR3s include the opening cysteine and the closing phenylalanine or tryptophan. Each record gives: CDR3 protein, CDR3 DNA, J gene, V gene, CDR3 length, D gene. The D gene is left open where the match is weak.

CDR3aa: CASESSRSYEQYF
CDR3nt: TGTGCCAGCGAGTCTTCCCGCTCCTACGAGCAGTACTTC
j_gene: TRBJ2-7
v_gene: TRBV28
len: 13
d_gene: -

CDR3aa: CAISEFTGSHGYTF
CDR3nt: TGTGCCATCAGTGAGTTCACAGGGTCACATGGCTACACCTTC
j_gene: TRBJ1-2
v_gene: TRBV10-3
len: 14
d_gene: -

CDR3aa: CASSRGAGEGWSQDNEQFF
CDR3nt: TGTGCCAGTAGTCGAGGGGCAGGGGAAGGTTGGTCGCAGGACAATGAGCAGTTCTTC
j_gene: TRBJ2-1
v_gene: TRBV19
len: 19
d_gene: -

CDR3aa: CASSSRAAGVTEAFF
CDR3nt: TGTGCCAGCAGTTCTAGGGCCGCGGGGGTCACTGAAGCTTTCTTT
j_gene: TRBJ1-1
v_gene: TRBV27
len: 15
d_gene: -

CDR3aa: CASSVSGRARGELFF
CDR3nt: TGTGCCAGCAGTGTGAGCGGGAGGGCACGAGGGGAGCTGTTTTTT
j_gene: TRBJ2-2
v_gene: TRBV25-1
len: 15
d_gene: TRBD2

CDR3aa: CASSLAPGVSYNEQFF
CDR3nt: TGTGCCAGCAGCTTGGCCCCGGGAGTCTCCTACAATGAGCAGTTCTTC
j_gene: TRBJ2-1
v_gene: TRBV5-6
len: 16
d_gene: -

CDR3aa: CASSPHQNVQETQYF
CDR3nt: TGTGCCAGCAGCCCACACCAGAACGTACAAGAGACCCAGTACTTC
j_gene: TRBJ2-5
v_gene: TRBV7-8
len: 15
d_gene: -

CDR3aa: CASSPRGSGSGKDTQYF
CDR3nt: TGTGCCAGTAGTCCCCGTGGTAGCGGGAGTGGGAAGGATACGCAGTATTTT
j_gene: TRBJ2-3
v_gene: TRBV19
len: 17
d_gene: TRBD2

CDR3aa: CATRNARREGIPGSNEQFF
CDR3nt: TGTGCCACGAGAAACGCTAGACGGGAGGGTATCCCGGGGTCCAATGAGCAGTTCTTC
j_gene: TRBJ2-1
v_gene: TRBV10-3
len: 19
d_gene: TRBD2

CDR3aa: CASSRSSGSQGNEQFF
CDR3nt: TGTGCCAGTAGTAGGTCTAGCGGATCCCAAGGGAATGAGCAGTTCTTC
j_gene: TRBJ2-1
v_gene: TRBV19
len: 16
d_gene: TRBD2

CDR3aa: CASSIDRTGNTGELFF
CDR3nt: TGTGCCAGTAGTATAGATCGGACAGGGAACACCGGGGAGCTGTTTTTT
j_gene: TRBJ2-2
v_gene: TRBV19
len: 16
d_gene: TRBD1

CDR3aa: CAWSPRDRGNQPQHF
CDR3nt: TGTGCCTGGAGCCCGAGGGACAGGGGCAATCAGCCCCAGCATTTT
j_gene: TRBJ1-5
v_gene: TRBV30
len: 15
d_gene: TRBD1

CDR3aa: CASSTLQGIGEKLFF
CDR3nt: TGTGCCAGCAGCACTCTCCAGGGAATAGGTGAAAAACTGTTTTTT
j_gene: TRBJ1-4
v_gene: TRBV6-5
len: 15
d_gene: -

CDR3aa: CASRIPTGANTEAFF
CDR3nt: TGTGCCAGCAGGATCCCGACAGGGGCGAACACTGAAGCTTTCTTT
j_gene: TRBJ1-1
v_gene: TRBV2
len: 15
d_gene: TRBD1

CDR3aa: CSVKSRGPGYTF
CDR3nt: TGCAGCGTTAAGAGCAGGGGGCCTGGCTACACCTTC
j_gene: TRBJ1-2
v_gene: TRBV29-1
len: 12
d_gene: TRBD1

CDR3aa: CASSTGQSYTF
CDR3nt: TGTGCCAGCAGCACAGGACAGAGCTACACCTTC
j_gene: TRBJ1-2
v_gene: TRBV9
len: 11
d_gene: -

CDR3aa: CASSLVSGDYGYTF
CDR3nt: TGTGCCAGCAGCTTGGTATCAGGGGATTATGGCTACACCTTC
j_gene: TRBJ1-2
v_gene: TRBV5-4
len: 14
d_gene: -

CDR3aa: CAGSGAGETGELFF
CDR3nt: TGTGCCGGCAGTGGGGCAGGGGAAACCGGGGAGCTGTTTTTT
j_gene: TRBJ2-2
v_gene: TRBV2
len: 14
d_gene: -

CDR3aa: CASSTGGSLNEQFF
CDR3nt: TGTGCCAGTAGTACAGGGGGGAGCCTCAATGAGCAGTTCTTC
j_gene: TRBJ2-1
v_gene: TRBV19
len: 14
d_gene: -

CDR3aa: CASSRATALIQNIQYF
CDR3nt: TGTGCCAGCAGTCGAGCGACAGCACTAATCCAAAACATTCAGTACTTC
j_gene: TRBJ2-4
v_gene: TRBV28
len: 16
d_gene: -

CDR3aa: CASSLTGEQETQYF
CDR3nt: TGTGCCAGCAGCTTAACGGGAGAGCAAGAGACCCAGTACTTC
j_gene: TRBJ2-5
v_gene: TRBV7-6
len: 14
d_gene: -

CDR3aa: CASRFYRDRGGYTF
CDR3nt: TGTGCCAGCAGGTTCTACCGGGATCGGGGAGGCTACACCTTC
j_gene: TRBJ1-2
v_gene: TRBV6-5
len: 14
d_gene: -

CDR3aa: CASSEAGLRGANVLTF
CDR3nt: TGTGCCAGCAGTGAGGCAGGGCTGAGGGGGGCCAACGTCCTGACTTTC
j_gene: TRBJ2-6
v_gene: TRBV25-1
len: 16
d_gene: -

CDR3aa: CAWSRRDRISGNTIYF
CDR3nt: TGTGCCTGGAGTAGGAGGGACAGGATCTCTGGAAACACCATATATTTT
j_gene: TRBJ1-3
v_gene: TRBV30
len: 16
d_gene: TRBD1

CDR3aa: CASSLGAASSGNTIYF
CDR3nt: TGTGCCAGCAGCTTGGGAGCCGCTTCCTCTGGAAACACCATATATTTT
j_gene: TRBJ1-3
v_gene: TRBV5-6
len: 16
d_gene: -

CDR3aa: CAYRVNYGYTF
CDR3nt: TGTGCCTACAGGGTAAACTATGGCTACACCTTC
j_gene: TRBJ1-2
v_gene: TRBV28
len: 11
d_gene: -

CDR3aa: CASSLAQGTEAFF
CDR3nt: TGTGCCAGCAGCTTAGCGCAGGGCACTGAAGCTTTCTTT
j_gene: TRBJ1-1
v_gene: TRBV7-9
len: 13
d_gene: -

CDR3aa: CASSLQGNNQPQHF
CDR3nt: TGTGCCAGCAGTTTACAGGGAAACAATCAGCCCCAGCATTTT
j_gene: TRBJ1-5
v_gene: TRBV27
len: 14
d_gene: -

CDR3aa: CASSLVGLAGGSSYNEQFF
CDR3nt: TGTGCCAGCAGCTTAGTGGGACTAGCGGGGGGGAGCTCCTACAATGAGCAGTTCTTC
j_gene: TRBJ2-1
v_gene: TRBV7-2
len: 19
d_gene: TRBD2

CDR3aa: CASSLAQAFSGNTIYF
CDR3nt: TGCGCCAGCAGCTTGGCGCAGGCTTTCTCTGGAAACACCATATATTTT
j_gene: TRBJ1-3
v_gene: TRBV5-1
len: 16
d_gene: -

CDR3aa: CASSQTMLAQETQYF
CDR3nt: TGTGCCAGCAGCCAAACGATGCTAGCTCAAGAGACCCAGTACTTC
j_gene: TRBJ2-5
v_gene: TRBV4-2
len: 15
d_gene: -

CDR3aa: CASSEFSGNTIYF
CDR3nt: TGTGCCAGCAGTGAGTTCTCTGGAAACACCATATATTTT
j_gene: TRBJ1-3
v_gene: TRBV7-9
len: 13
d_gene: -

CDR3aa: CSSSGQYTDTQYF
CDR3nt: TGCAGCTCCTCGGGACAGTACACAGATACGCAGTATTTT
j_gene: TRBJ2-3
v_gene: TRBV29-1
len: 13
d_gene: TRBD1

CDR3aa: CASSTGQGGGTEAFF
CDR3nt: TGCGCCAGCAGCACCGGACAGGGGGGAGGTACTGAAGCTTTCTTT
j_gene: TRBJ1-1
v_gene: TRBV5-1
len: 15
d_gene: TRBD1

CDR3aa: CASARDSAYQETQYF
CDR3nt: TGTGCCAGCGCGCGGGACTCCGCGTACCAAGAGACCCAGTACTTC
j_gene: TRBJ2-5
v_gene: TRBV2
len: 15
d_gene: -

CDR3aa: CASSAGGDTGELFF
CDR3nt: TGTGCCAGCAGCGCGGGGGGGGACACCGGGGAGCTGTTTTTT
j_gene: TRBJ2-2
v_gene: TRBV9
len: 14
d_gene: TRBD2

CDR3aa: CASSVSLSNTDTQYF
CDR3nt: TGTGCCAGCAGCGTCTCCCTTTCTAACACAGATACGCAGTATTTT
j_gene: TRBJ2-3
v_gene: TRBV9
len: 15
d_gene: -

CDR3aa: CASSQAFRASGSNEQFF
CDR3nt: TGTGCCAGCAGCCAAGCTTTTCGGGCTAGCGGGAGTAATGAGCAGTTCTTC
j_gene: TRBJ2-1
v_gene: TRBV4-2
len: 17
d_gene: TRBD2

CDR3aa: CASSLGQGLAYNEQFF
CDR3nt: TGTGCCAGCAGCTTGGGCCAGGGACTAGCCTACAATGAGCAGTTCTTC
j_gene: TRBJ2-1
v_gene: TRBV5-6
len: 16
d_gene: TRBD2

CDR3aa: CASSQTSGISYEQYF
CDR3nt: TGCGCCAGCAGCCAAACTAGCGGGATAAGCTACGAGCAGTACTTC
j_gene: TRBJ2-7
v_gene: TRBV4-1
len: 15
d_gene: TRBD2

CDR3aa: CASSESHWTANTGELFF
CDR3nt: TGTGCCAGCAGTGAATCTCACTGGACAGCGAACACCGGGGAGCTGTTTTTT
j_gene: TRBJ2-2
v_gene: TRBV6-1
len: 17
d_gene: -

CDR3aa: CASSSTWLAGADTQYF
CDR3nt: TGCGCCAGCAGCTCCACGTGGCTAGCGGGAGCAGATACGCAGTATTTT
j_gene: TRBJ2-3
v_gene: TRBV5-1
len: 16
d_gene: TRBD2